These 28 T cell receptor beta chains were all obtained from the same sample, sequenced in a study of beta chain features in type 1 diabetes. Study-level results: TCRB CDR3 length was moderately but significantly reduced in all four CD4+ subsets of Type 1 diabetes patients.

As every portion of the isolated RNA was reverse transcribed, the sequencing read expressed TCRB transcripts. The assay was immunoSEQ multiplex PCR, and TCRdb's table has in-frame clones only and misses some. The sample has nearly 700,000 clones, roughly 12% seen once. Antigen specificity for these receptors is unknown. Sequencing used naive CD4+ T cells from blood. The receptors shown here come from a man aged 18-30 years with type 1 diabetes.

This clone occurred a few times. The rearrangement joins TRBV20-1 to TRBJ2-1; no definite D call. The CDR3 consists of 11 residues. Trimming removed 0 bases at V and 8 bases at J, with 5 bases between. CDR1 and CDR2 from the germline V gene are DFQATT and SNEGSKA (reference sequence). The CDR3 spells CSARDKDEQFF. CDR3 DNA: TGCAGTGCTAGAGATAAGGATGAGCAGTTCTTC.

This clone has a handful of counts. V usage is TRBV2 and J usage is TRBJ2-3, with D perhaps TRBD2 (5 bases). The CDR3 is 15 residues long. V was cut by 1 base and J by 1 base, with 9 bases left in between. Germline CDR1 is SNHLY and CDR2 is FYNNEI. DNA for the CDR3: TGTGCCAGCAGTGAAGACTGGGGAGGCACAGATACGCAGTATTTT. Amino acid sequence: CASSEDWGGTDTQYF.

V usage is TRBV2 and J usage is TRBJ2-2, with 7 bases lining up with TRBD2. Germline CDR1 is SNHLY and CDR2 is FYNNEI. Trimming removed 11 bases from V and 4 bases from J; junction bases left unmatched: 25. The CDR3 sequence is 19 residues long. CDR3: CASSGEGSIAGVGTGELFF. Here the CDR3 DNA reads TGTGCCTCCAGCGGCGAAGGTAGCATCGCGGGGGTGGGCACCGGGGAGCTGTTTTTT. The variable domain in full, completed from reference TRBV2 and TRBJ2-2, reads EPEVTQTPSHQVTQMGQEVILRCVPISNHLYFYWYRQILGQKVEFLVSFYNNEISEKSEIFDDQFSVERPDGSNFTLKIRSTKLEDSAMYFCASSGEGSIAGVGTGELFFGEGSRLTVL.

This clone was observed a handful of times. The chain has TRBV13 and TRBJ2-1; TRBD2 aligns across 11 bases. Per the germline V gene, CDR1 is PRHDT and CDR2 is FYEKMQ (reference sequence). The CDR3 spans 15 residues. V lost 2 bases, J lost 6 bases, and 3 bases stayed unmatched. For the CDR3, the DNA is TGTGCCAGCAGCTTAAAACTAGCGGGGGTCAATGAGCAGTTCTTC. Residues: CASSLKLAGVNEQFF.

This clone was detected a few times. CDR3 sequence (DNA): TGCAGCGTTGAAATCCGGAAGGGGGACAGAGCTAACTATGGCTACACCTTC. The encoded protein is CSVEIRKGDRANYGYTF. The chain couples TRBV29-1 to TRBJ1-2; 7 bases align to TRBD1. The CDR3 runs to 17 residues. Trimming at V came to 2 bases and at J to 0 bases, leaving 12 bases not matched to a gene. CDR1 is SQVTM and CDR2 is ANQGSEA in the germline V gene.

This chain uses TRBV7-3 with TRBJ1-2, with TRBD1 as a possible D gene (5 bases). V gave up 4 bases and J gave up 8 bases, with 11 bases separating them. The germline gives CDR1 SGHTA, CDR2 FQGTGA. The CDR3 covers 12 residues. The chain's CDR3 is CASSSQGGGYTF. In DNA form, the CDR3 reads TGTGCCAGCAGCTCTCAGGGCGGCGGCTACACCTTC.

In its sample, this clone was seen a few times. This rearrangement joins TRBV6-5 to TRBJ2-5, with a possible D match to TRBD2 (5 bases). Trimming shortened V by 6 bases and J by 5 bases, and 16 bases separated the two germline ends. The CDR3 is 14 amino acids. CDR1 MNHEY and CDR2 SVGAGI come from the germline V gene. In DNA form, the CDR3 reads TGTGCCAGCAGACCTTCACTAGAGCGGGAGACCCAGTACTTC. It encodes CASRPSLERETQYF.

This clone was observed a few times. The chain has TRBV18 and TRBJ1-1, with 9 nucleotides matching TRBD1. CDR3 size: 19 residues. With 1 base clipped from V and 0 bases from J, the junction kept 12 bases outside the gene matches. CDR1 KGHSH and CDR2 LQKENI come from the germline V gene. CDR3 bases: TGTGCCAGCTCACCACTTAGAACGGGACAGGGCCCGATGAACACTGAAGCTTTCTTT. It codes for CASSPLRTGQGPMNTEAFF.

In its sample, this clone was seen a few times. The chain joins TRBV4-1 to TRBJ2-5; 9 nucleotides match TRBD1. The CDR3 consists of 17 residues. The V gene's germline CDR1 is MGHRA and CDR2 YSYEKL. V shed 2 bases, J shed 1 base, and the junction held 8 bases outside the gene matches. The CDR3 DNA reads as TGCGCCAGCAGCCAAAGCCCGGGACAGGGCATCCAAGAGACCCAGTACTTC. It is translated as CASSQSPGQGIQETQYF.

The CDR3 sequence: CAWTLGGPTDTQYF. In DNA form, the CDR3 reads TGTGCCTGGACACTTGGCGGCCCCACAGATACGCAGTATTTT. The gene calls are TRBV30 and TRBJ2-3; D call uncertain. CDR1 is GTSNPN and CDR2 is SVGIG in the germline V gene (reference sequence). Between the trimmed V and J ends, which lost 4 bases and 2 bases, there was a span of 13 bases. CDR3 length: 14 residues.

This clone was counted between two and nine times. The gene calls are TRBV7-9 and TRBJ2-5; 7 positions agree with TRBD2. V shed 7 bases and J 7 bases; nucleotides not matched to a gene: 21. The germline CDR1 and CDR2 sequences are SEHNR and FQNEAQ (reference sequence). The CDR3 spans 17 residues. The CDR3, as DNA: TGTGCCAGCATGCTATCCCCCGGGACTAACGTTGGGGGGACCCAGTACTTC. It yields the protein CASMLSPGTNVGGTQYF.

This clone was found a few times. One end of the junction varies from germline; a read error may be responsible. CDR3 DNA: TGTGCCATCAGTGAGGCGTCGACGCAGGGAGAGCGAGGCTACACCTTC. Protein: CAISEASTQGERGYTF. The chain employs TRBV6-1 and TRBJ1-2, with D possibly matching TRBD1 (5 bases). Germline V gives CDR1 MNHNS, CDR2 SASEGT. The CDR3 extends over 16 amino acids.

This clone has just a few counts. V is TRBV7-9 and J is TRBJ1-5; D is unclear. Germline CDR1 is SEHNR and CDR2 is FQNEAQ (reference sequence). The CDR3 extends over 12 amino acids. V lost 4 bases and J 10 bases, leaving 11 bases between the germline ends. CDR3 sequence reads: CASSSEVGPQHF. The CDR3 DNA is TGTGCCAGCAGCTCCGAAGTCGGACCCCAGCATTTT.

The chain carries TRBV28 and TRBJ1-6; tentatively, D is TRBD1 (6 bases). Trimming took 7 bases from V and 11 from J, leaving 15 bases between them. The CDR3 is 13 residues long. Looked up from germline, CDR1 is MDHEN and CDR2 is SYDVKM. The CDR3 is CASIAGQGPPLHF. DNA of the CDR3: TGTGCCAGCATAGCGGGACAAGGCCCACCCCTCCACTTT.

This clone was found once. The CDR3 nucleotides read TGTGCCAGCAGTGGCCTGGCAGAATGGAACACTGAAGCTTTCTTT. This translates into CASSGLAEWNTEAFF. The V gene is TRBV6-1, the J gene TRBJ1-1, with D hard to call. The V gene lost 4 bases and the J gene lost 1 base, with 13 bases spanning the gap. The germline CDR1 and CDR2 sequences are MNHNS and SASEGT. This CDR3 is 15 amino acids long.

V gene TRBV4-1 combines with J gene TRBJ2-1; 9 bases map to TRBD2. Germline V gene data show CDR1 as MGHRA and CDR2 as YSYEKL. This CDR3 has 17 residues. J was trimmed by 5 bases and V by 0 bases; bases with no gene match: 8. The CDR3 sequence is CASSQEGLAGFDNEQFF. The DNA for the CDR3 is TGCGCCAGCAGCCAAGAAGGGCTAGCGGGGTTCGACAATGAGCAGTTCTTC.

The chain carries TRBV28 and TRBJ2-6; D is possibly TRBD1 (5 bases). CDR3 length equals 15 residues. V lost 7 bases and J 0 bases, leaving 10 bases between the germline ends. Per the germline V gene, CDR1 is MDHEN and CDR2 is SYDVKM. In nucleotides, the CDR3 is TGTGCCAGCATAGACAGTAGCTCTGGGGCCAACGTCCTGACTTTC. It codes for CASIDSSSGANVLTF.

The V gene is TRBV28, the J gene TRBJ2-7; possibly TRBD2 for D (6 bases). The V gene's germline CDR1 is MDHEN and CDR2 SYDVKM. This CDR3 is 11 amino acids long. V was cut by 8 bases and J by 3 bases, with 8 bases left in between. The CDR3: CASLGGYEQYF. The CDR3 bases are TGTGCCAGCCTGGGGGGCTACGAGCAGTACTTC.

V usage is TRBV13 and J usage is TRBJ2-7, with D possibly TRBD1 on 6 matching bases. The CDR3 runs to 15 residues. V lost 5 bases to trimming and J lost 5 bases, with 19 bases between them. Germline-derived CDR1 and CDR2 are PRHDT and FYEKMQ (reference sequence). CDR3 sequence (DNA): TGTGCCAGCAGCCCGCCGTATACAGGGCACCACGAGCAGTACTTC. It codes for CASSPPYTGHHEQYF. Full variable domain (outside the CDR3, taken from reference TRBV13 and TRBJ2-7): AAGVIQSPRHLIKEKRETATLKCYPIPRHDTVYWYQQGPGQDPQFLISFYEKMQSDKGSIPDRFSAQQFSDYHSELNMSSLELGDSALYFCASSPPYTGHHEQYFGPGTRLTVT.

This clone came up a few times. This chain joins TRBV30 and TRBJ2-5, with 8 bases matching TRBD1. With V trimmed by 0 bases and J by 5 bases, 5 bases remained unmatched. This CDR3 comprises 14 residues. Germline CDR1 is GTSNPN and CDR2 is SVGIG (reference sequence). CDR3 sequence: CAWSVQGALETQYF. CDR3 sequence (DNA): TGTGCCTGGAGTGTTCAGGGGGCTTTGGAGACCCAGTACTTC.

The chain employs TRBV7-9 and TRBJ1-2, with 7 positions matching TRBD1. J was trimmed by 4 bases and V by 3 bases; bases with no gene match: 5. The CDR3 consists of 14 residues. Germline lookup yields CDR1 SEHNR and CDR2 FQNEAQ (reference sequence). For the CDR3, the DNA is TGTGCCAGCAGCTTTCGACAGGGATCCTATGGCTACACCTTC. Its translation: CASSFRQGSYGYTF.

Only a few counts were recorded for this clone. This rearrangement joins TRBV6-1 to TRBJ1-1, with 7 bases lining up with TRBD1. CDR3 size: 13 residues. Losses at the gene ends were 6 bases for V and 3 bases for J; bases not matched to a gene: 4. CDR1 is MNHNS, CDR2 SASEGT, per germline. The CDR3 DNA reads TGTGCCAGCAGCGTGGGGACAGACACTGAAGCTTTCTTT. Translated, it gives CASSVGTDTEAFF.

This clone was counted once. The chain uses TRBV9 and TRBJ1-1, with D perhaps TRBD1 (5 bases). The CDR3 runs 14 residues. The V end lost 2 bases, the J end lost 4 bases, and 12 bases lay between the germline ends. Germline-derived CDR1 and CDR2 are SGDLS and YYNGEE. For the CDR3, the DNA is TGTGCCAGCAGCGTCGACCCCGGGGGCACTGAAGCTTTCTTT. This codes for CASSVDPGGTEAFF.

As concerns this clone: The same CDR3 can be traced to other DNA sequences in this sample. This sequence joins TRBV2 and TRBJ2-5; no definite D call. This CDR3 contains 11 residues. V lost 4 bases, J lost 5 bases, and 5 bases lay in between. CDR1 is SNHLY and CDR2 is FYNNEI in the germline V gene. CDR3 in amino acids: CASSVSETQYF. The CDR3 DNA is TGTGCCAGCAGTGTGTCCGAGACCCAGTACTTC. The whole variable domain, filled in from reference TRBV2 and TRBJ2-5, reads EPEVTQTPSHQVTQMGQEVILRCVPISNHLYFYWYRQILGQKVEFLVSFYNNEISEKSEIFDDQFSVERPDGSNFTLKIRSTKLEDSAMYFCASSVSETQYFGPGTRLLVL.

There are a few counts of this clone. The sample carries other DNA sequences with the same CDR3. The V and J genes are TRBV2 and TRBJ1-5; the D is unclear. This CDR3 comprises 11 residues. Between the trimmed V and J ends, which lost 4 bases and 7 bases, there was a span of 5 bases. Germline loops: CDR1 SNHLY, CDR2 FYNNEI. Written as DNA, the CDR3 is TGTGCCAGCAGTGCGGGGCAGCCCCAGCATTTT. Amino acids: CASSAGQPQHF.

The chain combines TRBV5-6 with TRBJ1-2; the D gene is possibly TRBD1 (5 bases). CDR1 is SGHDT, CDR2 YYEEEE, per germline. The V and J ends lost 1 base and 6 bases respectively, with 16 bases between them. This CDR3 spans 15 amino acids. The CDR3 loop reads CASSLRAPWGHGYTF. The CDR3 nucleotides are TGTGCCAGCAGCTTGAGGGCTCCCTGGGGCCATGGCTACACCTTC.

The J gene is TRBJ1-3, the V gene TRBV30; a possible D gene is TRBD1 (5 bases). The CDR3 extends over 18 amino acids. V was shortened by 0 bases and J by 0 bases, with 18 bases between the two germline ends. In germline, CDR1 is GTSNPN, CDR2 SVGIG (reference sequence). The CDR3 DNA follows: TGTGCCTGGAGTGTGGAACCCCGTGGGACCGTCTCTGGAAACACCATATATTTT. It specifies CAWSVEPRGTVSGNTIYF.

This clone has more than one count but fewer than ten. The chain combines TRBV14 with TRBJ2-7; D call uncertain. CDR3 length: 12 amino acids. Germline V gene lookup returns CDR1 SGHDN and CDR2 FVKESK. V was trimmed by 1 base and J by 3 bases, leaving 4 bases between them. The CDR3 loop reads CASSQGLYEQYF. The CDR3 DNA reads TGTGCCAGCAGCCAAGGACTCTACGAGCAGTACTTC.